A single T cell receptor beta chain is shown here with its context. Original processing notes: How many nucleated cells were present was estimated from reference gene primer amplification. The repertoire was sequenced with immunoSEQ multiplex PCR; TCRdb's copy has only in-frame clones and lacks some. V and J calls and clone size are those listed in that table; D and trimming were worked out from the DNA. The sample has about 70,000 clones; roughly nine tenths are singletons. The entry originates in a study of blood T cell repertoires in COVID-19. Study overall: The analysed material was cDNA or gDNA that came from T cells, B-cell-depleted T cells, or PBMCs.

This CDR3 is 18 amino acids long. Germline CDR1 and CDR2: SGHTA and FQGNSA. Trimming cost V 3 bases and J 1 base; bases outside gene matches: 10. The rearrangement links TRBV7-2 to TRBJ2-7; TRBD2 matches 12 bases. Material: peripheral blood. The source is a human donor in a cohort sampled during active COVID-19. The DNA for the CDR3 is TGTGCCAGCAGCTTTTTAAGGCTAGCGGGAGGGCGGTCCTACGAGCAGTACTTC. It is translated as CASSFLRLAGGRSYEQYF.